This passage covers 28 T cell receptor beta chains from one sample sequenced in a study of beta chain features in type 1 diabetes. Reverse transcription of all isolated RNA meant that expressed TCRB transcripts were sequenced. The data were produced by immunoSEQ multiplex PCR, yet TCRdb's version contains in-frame clones alone and is incomplete. The repertoire consists of hundreds of thousands of clones, with 30% occurring once and the leading ten covering about 0.065%. Sequenced material: naive CD4+ T cells from blood. Every receptor here comes from a man between 18 and 29 years old in good health.

This clone was seen more than once but under ten times. The chain has TRBV5-6 and TRBJ2-7; 7 bases are a match to TRBD2. Unmatched junction bases numbered 6, after V lost 4 bases and J lost 2 bases. Per germline, CDR1 SGHDT and CDR2 YYEEEE. This CDR3 contains 14 residues. CDR3 nucleotides: TGTGCCAGCAGCCTGGAGGGAGGGACCTACGAGCAGTACTTC. It is translated as CASSLEGGTYEQYF.

The chain couples TRBV30 to TRBJ2-7, with D perhaps TRBD2 (5 bases). Trimming took 0 bases from V and 5 from J, leaving 11 bases between them. This CDR3 spans 13 amino acids. Germline V gene lookup returns CDR1 GTSNPN and CDR2 SVGIG (reference sequence). The CDR3 reads CAWSVGRSDEQYF. In nucleotides, the CDR3 is TGTGCCTGGAGTGTGGGGAGATCGGACGAGCAGTACTTC.

This clone was observed a handful of times. This rearrangement joins TRBV15 to TRBJ2-7; 9 nucleotides align to TRBD1. Germline lookup yields CDR1 LNHNV and CDR2 YYDKDF (reference sequence). The J segment lost 2 bases and the V segment lost 5 bases, leaving 4 bases of the junction unmatched. The CDR3 is 14 amino acids. The CDR3 DNA sequence: TGTGCCACCAGCTCTCGGGACAGGGCCTACGAGCAGTACTTC. Its protein product is CATSSRDRAYEQYF.

A word on this clone: Other DNA sequences from this sample encode an identical CDR3 as well. This chain connects TRBV18 to TRBJ1-5, with TRBD1 identical over 11 bases. The CDR3 length is 14 residues. Germline-derived CDR1 and CDR2 are KGHSH and LQKENI. V shed 3 bases, J shed 6 bases, and the junction held 1 base outside the gene matches. CDR3 bases: TGTGCCAGCTCACCGGACAGGGGGCTTCAGCCCCAGCATTTT. Translation gives CASSPDRGLQPQHF.

This clone was detected only a few times. The chain joins TRBV2 to TRBJ2-7; 9 nucleotides align to TRBD1. In germline, CDR1 is SNHLY, CDR2 FYNNEI. This CDR3 is 14 amino acids long. The ends lost 4 bases at V and 1 base at J; junction bases unmatched: 2. The DNA of the CDR3 is TGTGCCAGCAGTGGGGACAGGGCGTCCTACGAGCAGTACTTC. Translation gives CASSGDRASYEQYF. The full variable domain, completed using reference TRBV2 and TRBJ2-7, is EPEVTQTPSHQVTQMGQEVILRCVPISNHLYFYWYRQILGQKVEFLVSFYNNEISEKSEIFDDQFSVERPDGSNFTLKIRSTKLEDSAMYFCASSGDRASYEQYFGPGTRLTVT.

This clone has more than one count but fewer than ten. V is TRBV4-1 and J is TRBJ2-5; D perhaps matches TRBD1 (6 bases). Germline CDR1 reads MGHRA; CDR2 reads YSYEKL. The CDR3 contains 15 residues. V was cut by 3 bases and J by 5 bases, with 16 bases left in between. CDR3 protein: CASSQAQTGGETQYF. The CDR3 coding sequence is TGCGCCAGCAGCCAGGCTCAGACAGGTGGGGAGACCCAGTACTTC.

Comment on this clone: The junction differs from germline at one of its ends, possibly a read error. The V gene is TRBV4-1, the J gene TRBJ2-3; TRBD2 agrees at 14 bases. The V gene's germline CDR1 is MGHRA and CDR2 YSYEKL. The CDR3 has 16 residues. CDR3 in amino acids: CASSRGEEGLAGELYF. CDR3 sequence (DNA): TGTGCCAGCAGCCGAGGGGAGGAGGGACTAGCGGGAGAGCTGTATTTT.

There are a few counts of this clone. The V call is TRBV29-1, the J call TRBJ1-1; D unclear. The CDR3 is made up of 13 amino acids. Trimming pared 6 bases from V and 1 base from J, leaving 12 bases between. Germline CDR1 reads SQVTM; CDR2 reads ANQGSEA. This chain's CDR3 is CSVYTSENTEAFF. The CDR3 DNA sequence: TGCAGCGTATACACCTCGGAGAACACTGAAGCTTTCTTT.

This clone occurred a few times. This rearrangement joins TRBV5-6 to TRBJ1-2; D is unresolved. This CDR3 is built from 12 residues. CDR1 and CDR2 from the germline V gene are SGHDT and YYEEEE. Trimming shortened V by 6 bases and J by 4 bases, and 10 bases separated the two germline ends. The CDR3 DNA reads as TGTGCCAGCACTCTAGGAGTCTATGGCTACACCTTC. Residues: CASTLGVYGYTF.

CDR3 amino acids: CSVGDRGGTEAFF. For the CDR3, the DNA is TGCAGCGTTGGAGACAGGGGAGGCACTGAAGCTTTCTTT. The gene calls are TRBV29-1 and TRBJ1-1, with 8 bases fitting TRBD1. CDR1 and CDR2 (germline): SQVTM, ANQGSEA. Losses at the gene ends were 4 bases for V and 4 bases for J; bases not matched to a gene: 5. The CDR3 runs to 13 residues.

This clone was seen a few times. The chain combines TRBV9 with TRBJ2-5; D unclear. The V gene's germline CDR1 is SGDLS and CDR2 YYNGEE. V was trimmed by 3 bases and J by 5 bases, leaving 11 bases between them. The CDR3 consists of 13 residues. The CDR3 here is CASSAAGWETQYF. The CDR3 DNA reads TGTGCCAGCAGCGCCGCCGGTTGGGAGACCCAGTACTTC.

This clone has a handful of counts. CDR3 nucleotides: TGTGCCAGCAGCTTTTTCTCTGATACGCAGTATTTT. This translates into CASSFFSDTQYF. V usage is TRBV7-2 and J usage is TRBJ2-3; no reliable D call. With 3 bases removed from V and 6 bases from J, the gap between germline ends came to 7 bases. CDR3 length equals 12 residues. Germline values: CDR1 SGHTA, CDR2 FQGNSA.

This clone occurred a few times. The chain uses TRBV7-9 and TRBJ1-4; D ambiguous. V lost 6 bases to trimming and J lost 4 bases, with 12 bases between them. Germline CDR1 is SEHNR and CDR2 is FQNEAQ (reference sequence). The CDR3 loop spans 14 amino acids. As DNA, the CDR3 is TGTGCCAGCAGGGCTGGATCCAGTAATGAAAAACTGTTTTTT. This translates into CASRAGSSNEKLFF.

This chain connects TRBV15 to TRBJ2-1; 8 positions agree with TRBD1. Trimming cost V 1 base and J 2 bases; bases outside gene matches: 4. This CDR3 spans 16 amino acids. The germline gives CDR1 LNHNV, CDR2 YYDKDF (reference sequence). The chain's CDR3 is CATSRGRTGTYNEQFF. The CDR3 nucleotides read TGTGCCACCAGCAGAGGTCGGACAGGGACCTACAATGAGCAGTTCTTC. Combining the CDR3 with reference TRBV15 and TRBJ2-1 gives the whole variable domain DAMVIQNPRYQVTQFGKPVTLSCSQTLNHNVMYWYQQKSSQAPKLLFHYYDKDFNNEADTPDNFQSRRPNTSFCFLDIRSPGLGDTAMYLCATSRGRTGTYNEQFFGPGTRLTVL.

The rearrangement joins TRBV30 to TRBJ2-7; 7 bases match TRBD2. The CDR3 spans 13 residues. The trim removed 2 bases at V and 6 bases at J, leaving 7 bases unmatched. The germline V gene has CDR1 GTSNPN and CDR2 SVGIG (reference sequence). CDR3 loop: CAWSTGTISEQYF. CDR3 coding DNA: TGTGCCTGGAGTACCGGGACTATCAGCGAGCAGTACTTC.

This clone was seen a single time. The V and J genes are TRBV5-1 and TRBJ2-7, with TRBD2 identical over 8 bases. CDR3 length: 15 residues. Looked up from germline, CDR1 is SGHRS and CDR2 is YFSETQ. Losses at the gene ends were 4 bases for V and 4 bases for J; bases not matched to a gene: 10. CDR3 DNA: TGCGCCAGCAGCAAGGAAGCGGGAGAGGGGTACGAGCAGTACTTC. As protein: CASSKEAGEGYEQYF.

The CDR3 spells CSVAGRNTEAFF. The CDR3 DNA is TGCAGCGTTGCGGGCAGGAACACTGAAGCTTTCTTT. V is TRBV29-1 and J is TRBJ1-1; D uncertain. This CDR3 contains 12 residues. Trimming pared 4 bases from V and 1 base from J, leaving 7 bases between. The germline V gene encodes CDR1 SQVTM and CDR2 ANQGSEA.

The chain uses TRBV10-3 and TRBJ2-7, with 8 bases aligning to TRBD1. Trimming removed 6 bases from V and 9 bases from J; junction bases left unmatched: 13. The CDR3 has 14 amino acids. CDR1 is ENHRY, CDR2 SYGVKD, per germline. The CDR3 DNA sequence: TGTGCCATCAGGGGGACAGGCCAATATATGTGGCAGTACTTC. Protein product: CAIRGTGQYMWQYF.

A remark on this clone: The same CDR3 arises from other DNA sequences in this sample as well. The chain carries TRBV30 and TRBJ2-1; a possible D gene is TRBD1 (6 bases). CDR3 size: 12 residues. The V gene's germline CDR1 is GTSNPN and CDR2 SVGIG (reference sequence). V lost 3 bases, J lost 6 bases, and 9 bases lay in between. The chain's CDR3 is CAWSTGINEQFF. CDR3 sequence (DNA): TGTGCCTGGAGCACAGGGATCAATGAGCAGTTCTTC.

This clone occurred a few times. The chain employs TRBV30 and TRBJ2-5; D gene unclear. V lost 0 bases to trimming and J lost 4 bases, with 21 bases between them. Germline V gene lookup returns CDR1 GTSNPN and CDR2 SVGIG (reference sequence). The CDR3 contains 17 residues. CDR3 region: CAWSVLIADLSRETQYF. CDR3 nucleotides: TGTGCCTGGAGTGTACTTATTGCGGACCTTTCGAGAGAGACCCAGTACTTC.

J is TRBJ2-1 and V is TRBV30; possible D gene TRBD2, 5 bases. V lost 2 bases, J lost 9 bases, and 17 bases lay in between. Germline lookup yields CDR1 GTSNPN and CDR2 SVGIG (reference sequence). This CDR3 comprises 14 residues. CDR3 in DNA: TGTGCCTGGAGTCTTGCTAGCCGCGGCGTTGAGCAGTTCTTC. Translation: CAWSLASRGVEQFF. The full variable domain, with the rest looked up from reference TRBV30 and TRBJ2-1, is SQTIHQWPATLVQPVGSPLSLECTVEGTSNPNLYWYRQAAGRGLQLLFYSVGIGQISSEVPQNLSASRPQDRQFILSSKKLLLSDSGFYLCAWSLASRGVEQFFGPGTRLTVL.

Concerning this clone: The sample carries other DNA sequences with the same CDR3. The chain employs TRBV5-1 and TRBJ2-5, with 7 bases lining up with TRBD2. This CDR3 is 15 amino acids long. The germline V gene has CDR1 SGHRS and CDR2 YFSETQ. J lost 1 base, V lost 2 bases, and 5 bases had no gene match. In DNA form, the CDR3 reads TGCGCCAGCAGCTTAGCGGGGACTCCCCAAGAGACCCAGTACTTC. Its protein product is CASSLAGTPQETQYF.

This clone has only a few counts. This chain links TRBV5-1 with TRBJ2-3; perhaps TRBD2 as D (6 bases). V was shortened by 6 bases and J by 2 bases, with 16 bases between the two germline ends. The CDR3 sequence is 15 residues long. Germline assignment: CDR1 SGHRS and CDR2 YFSETQ. CDR3 protein: CASTFGGANTDTQYF. CDR3 nucleotide sequence: TGCGCCAGCACCTTTGGAGGGGCGAACACAGATACGCAGTATTTT.

This sequence joins TRBV7-9 and TRBJ2-5; D uncertain. The germline V gene has CDR1 SEHNR and CDR2 FQNEAQ (reference sequence). Trimming pared 4 bases from V and 5 bases from J, leaving 8 bases between. This CDR3 spans 12 amino acids. This CDR3 is CASSYLGETQYF. The CDR3 nucleotides are TGTGCCAGCAGCTACTTGGGGGAGACCCAGTACTTC.

This clone was counted only a few times. V usage is TRBV25-1 and J usage is TRBJ2-7; possibly TRBD1 or TRBD2 for D (5 bases each). CDR3 length equals 15 residues. Germline V CDR1 and CDR2: MGHDK, SYGVNS. V was cut by 4 bases and J by 3 bases, with 16 bases left in between. The CDR3 is CASSGPGTENYEQYF. In DNA, the CDR3 is TGTGCCAGCAGTGGACCCGGGACGGAGAACTACGAGCAGTACTTC.

This clone was counted only a few times. The same CDR3 arises from other DNA sequences in this sample as well. V is TRBV5-1 and J is TRBJ2-1; D is unresolved. Germline V CDR1 and CDR2: SGHRS, YFSETQ. V was trimmed by 4 bases and J by 9 bases, leaving 8 bases between them. CDR3 size: 11 residues. CDR3 DNA: TGCGCCAGCAGCCTACCGGGTGAGCAGTTCTTC. Its protein is CASSLPGEQFF.

This clone has only a few counts. Other DNA sequences within the sample encode an identical CDR3. The rearrangement joins TRBV20-1 to TRBJ2-3; D remains unclear. Trimming pared 3 bases from V and 6 bases from J, leaving 7 bases between. Germline V gives CDR1 DFQATT, CDR2 SNEGSKA (reference sequence). This CDR3 contains 11 residues. The CDR3 here is CSASTADTQYF. The DNA of the CDR3 is TGCAGTGCTAGTACGGCGGATACGCAGTATTTT.

V and J are TRBV30 and TRBJ2-7, with 8 bases lining up with TRBD2. From germline, CDR1 is GTSNPN and CDR2 SVGIG (reference sequence). This CDR3 region has 17 residues. J lost 6 bases, V lost 2 bases, and 18 bases had no gene match. The CDR3 spells CAWSSRRGGRLNSEQYF. CDR3 in DNA: TGTGCCTGGAGTTCTCGCCGTGGCGGGAGGTTGAATAGCGAGCAGTACTTC.